This entry lists 24 T cell receptor beta chains sequenced from one sample in a study of T cells after posttransplantation cyclophosphamide. Cells defined as naive were viable CD3+CD4+ or CD3+CD8+ and CCR7+CD45RA+CD45RO-CD95-CD27+CD28+. Here immunoSEQ multiplex PCR was the method, and the copy in TCRdb shows in-frame clones only, minus some. The table includes about 16,000 clones, 94% detected once. The sample taken for sequencing was naive CD4+ T cells sorted from blood. These TCRs come from a woman in her forties or fifties in good health and a related stem cell transplant donor.

The chain combines TRBV7-2 with TRBJ2-5; D may be TRBD1 (5 bases). The tail of the sequence fits TRBJ2-7 better, so the J call may be wrong. CDR3 length: 14 residues. In germline, CDR1 is SGHTA, CDR2 FQGNSA. The CDR3 sequence is CASSFTGLTYEQYF. CDR3 nucleotides: TGTGCCAGCAGCTTTACAGGATTAACCTACGAGCAGTACTTC.

The rearrangement uses TRBV7-8 and TRBJ2-7; D is possibly TRBD1 (5 bases). There are 15 residues in the CDR3. V lost 2 bases and J 1 base, leaving 12 bases between the germline ends. CDR1 is SGHVS and CDR2 is FQNEAQ in the germline V gene. The CDR3, as DNA: TGTGCCAGCAGCTTATCGCGACAGCCATCCTACGAGCAGTACTTC. Its protein is CASSLSRQPSYEQYF.

The chain links TRBV5-1 to TRBJ2-5, with TRBD1 as a possible D gene (5 bases). The CDR3 runs 17 residues. Between the trimmed V and J ends, which lost 2 bases and 4 bases, there was a span of 21 bases. Looked up from germline, CDR1 is SGHRS and CDR2 is YFSETQ. CDR3 bases: TGCGCCAGCAGCTTTCCACTCGACAGCAGCAAGAGAGAGACCCAGTACTTC. This sequence encodes CASSFPLDSSKRETQYF.

The chain joins TRBV5-1 to TRBJ2-5; TRBD1 agrees at 10 bases. Trimming at V came to 3 bases and at J to 1 base, leaving 3 bases not matched to a gene. Germline V gene lookup returns CDR1 SGHRS and CDR2 YFSETQ. The CDR3 has 15 residues. CDR3 bases: TGCGCCAGCAGCTCCGGGACAGGGGCCCAAGAGACCCAGTACTTC. This gives the protein CASSSGTGAQETQYF.

This chain uses TRBV19 with TRBJ1-2; 7 bases line up with TRBD1. Germline V gene sequence: CDR1 LNHDA, CDR2 SQIVND (reference sequence). V was pared by 6 bases and J by 8 bases, with 15 bases of the junction left unmatched. The CDR3 consists of 15 residues. The CDR3 nucleotides read TGTGCCAGTAGGATCGACAGGGCTCCCCCAGAAGGCTACACCTTC. As protein: CASRIDRAPPEGYTF. Looking up the rest from reference TRBV19 and TRBJ1-2 gives the full variable domain: DGGITQSPKYLFRKEGQNVTLSCEQNLNHDAMYWYRQDPGQGLRLIYYSQIVNDFQKGDIAEGYSVSREKKESFPLTVTSAQKNPTAFYLCASRIDRAPPEGYTFGSGTRLTVV.

The rearrangement uses TRBV10-3 and TRBJ1-1; 7 bases align to TRBD1. CDR3 length: 15 residues. Trimming at V came to 6 bases and at J to 7 bases, leaving 14 bases not matched to a gene. CDR1 and CDR2 (germline): ENHRY, SYGVKD. The DNA of the CDR3 is TGTGCCATCAGGGGGAACAGGGGTGGCCCGAATGAAGCTTTCTTT. Translated: CAIRGNRGGPNEAFF.

The gene calls are TRBV7-8 and TRBJ1-1; D might be TRBD1 (5 bases). The CDR3 is made up of 15 amino acids. V shed 4 bases and J shed 6 bases, with 18 bases lying between them. Looked up from germline, CDR1 is SGHVS and CDR2 is FQNEAQ. Here the CDR3 DNA reads TGTGCCAGCAGCTCCTCCAGGATAGCGGGACCTGAAGCTTTCTTT. Protein sequence: CASSSSRIAGPEAFF.

The chain is built from TRBV29-1 and TRBJ1-2; TRBD1 might be the D (5 bases). Per germline, CDR1 SQVTM and CDR2 ANQGSEA. V lost 2 bases, J lost 2 bases, and 9 bases lay in between. The CDR3 consists of 13 residues. CDR3 residues: CSVERQTNYGYTF. The DNA for the CDR3 is TGCAGCGTTGAAAGACAGACAAACTATGGCTACACCTTC.

The CDR3 is CASSYPAAGGYTF. DNA for the CDR3: TGTGCCAGCAGTTACCCGGCAGCGGGAGGCTACACCTTC. V and J are TRBV6-5 and TRBJ1-2; D unresolved. The germline gives CDR1 MNHEY, CDR2 SVGAGI. The CDR3 spans 13 residues. V was pared by 2 bases and J by 8 bases, with 12 bases between.

The chain carries TRBV7-2 and TRBJ1-2, with 7 bases fitting TRBD1. This CDR3 is 14 amino acids long. The germline V gene has CDR1 SGHTA and CDR2 FQGNSA. V shed 5 bases and J 8 bases; nucleotides not matched to a gene: 11. The CDR3 here is CASSPGTDERGYTF. The CDR3 DNA is TGTGCCAGCAGCCCGGGGACAGACGAGAGAGGCTACACCTTC.

The sample holds a few counts of this clone. The chain is built from TRBV5-8 and TRBJ2-7; tentatively, D is TRBD1 (7 bases). Per germline, CDR1 SGHTS and CDR2 YDEGEE. V dropped 5 bases and J dropped 0 bases, with 15 bases sitting between them. The CDR3 has 15 amino acids. Here the CDR3 DNA reads TGTGCCAGCAGTTGGAGGGGGCCTAGCTCCTACGAGCAGTACTTC. Its translation is CASSWRGPSSYEQYF.

This clone showed up just once. This rearrangement joins TRBV15 to TRBJ1-2; the D gene is possibly TRBD1 (6 bases). Germline values: CDR1 LNHNV, CDR2 YYDKDF (reference sequence). This CDR3 region has 15 residues. Trimming cost V 0 bases and J 4 bases, with 12 bases left between them. CDR3 amino acids: CATSREGGGAYGYTF. The DNA for the CDR3 is TGTGCCACCAGCAGAGAAGGGGGAGGGGCCTATGGCTACACCTTC.

The CDR3 DNA reads TGCAGCGTGCCACCACCACCCGACAGGGGGCTTACTGGAAACACCATATATTTT. Its translation: CSVPPPPDRGLTGNTIYF. The V gene is TRBV29-1, the J gene TRBJ1-3; 10 bases line up with TRBD1. This CDR3 region has 18 residues. Germline values: CDR1 SQVTM, CDR2 ANQGSEA. V lost 6 bases to trimming and J lost 2 bases; unmatched junction nucleotides: 16.

This rearrangement joins TRBV18 to TRBJ1-5, with D possibly being TRBD1 (6 bases). Per germline, CDR1 KGHSH and CDR2 LQKENI. Trimming left V 5 bases short and J 5 bases short, with 13 bases between. CDR3 length: 14 residues. CDR3 bases: TGTGCCAGCTCAACAGGGCGGTTCGATCAGCCCCAGCATTTT. Encoded protein: CASSTGRFDQPQHF.

V is TRBV25-1 and J is TRBJ1-3, with 7 bases matching TRBD1. The V gene's germline CDR1 is MGHDK and CDR2 SYGVNS. Trimming cost V 8 bases and J 0 bases; bases outside gene matches: 10. The CDR3 covers 16 residues. The CDR3 nucleotides are TGTGCCAGCGGGGGAACAGGGGCCAGCTCTGGAAACACCATATATTTT. It yields the protein CASGGTGASSGNTIYF.

The gene calls are TRBV11-3 and TRBJ2-7; 9 nucleotides match TRBD1. CDR3 length: 15 amino acids. Germline V lookup: CDR1 SGHNT, CDR2 YENEEA. With 5 bases clipped from V and 2 bases from J, the junction kept 7 bases outside the gene matches. The CDR3 nucleotides read TGTGCCAGCAGCCTAACCGGGACAGGGCCCTACGAGCAGTACTTC. Translating it yields CASSLTGTGPYEQYF.

This clone was observed a single time. The chain links TRBV28 to TRBJ1-5; D ambiguous. Germline CDR1 is MDHEN and CDR2 is SYDVKM. This CDR3 has 19 amino acids. V lost 2 bases and J 0 bases, leaving 20 bases between the germline ends. The CDR3 DNA sequence: TGTGCCAGCAGTTTAGGGCGTATCACAGACCTTTATAGCAATCAGCCCCAGCATTTT. This sequence encodes CASSLGRITDLYSNQPQHF.

This sequence joins TRBV6-5 and TRBJ1-1; no clear D gene. In germline, CDR1 is MNHEY, CDR2 SVGAGI. The CDR3 spans 10 residues. V was trimmed by 8 bases and J by 11 bases, leaving 12 bases between them. CDR3 nucleotide sequence: TGTGCCAGCGGATGGGCGGGCGCTTTCTTT. Its protein is CASGWAGAFF.

This chain joins TRBV11-2 and TRBJ2-7; D is unclear. This CDR3 contains 13 residues. Germline loops: CDR1 SGHAT, CDR2 FQNNGV. V dropped 1 base and J dropped 3 bases, with 7 bases sitting between them. CDR3 DNA sequence: TGTGCCAGCAGCTTAGTAGATCTCTACGAGCAGTACTTC. Amino acids: CASSLVDLYEQYF.

The chain combines TRBV7-2 with TRBJ2-3; the D gene is possibly TRBD2 (5 bases). Germline assignment: CDR1 SGHTA and CDR2 FQGNSA. V was shortened by 4 bases and J by 1 base, with 9 bases between the two germline ends. This CDR3 contains 14 residues. The CDR3 nucleotides read TGTGCCAGCAGCTCTAGCCCTGGCACAGATACGCAGTATTTT. Amino acid sequence: CASSSSPGTDTQYF. The full variable domain, completed using reference TRBV7-2 and TRBJ2-3, is GAGVSQSPSNKVTEKGKDVELRCDPISGHTALYWYRQSLGQGLEFLIYFQGNSAPDKSGLPSDRFSAERTGGSVSTLTIQRTQQEDSAVYLCASSSSPGTDTQYFGPGTRLTVL.

The chain recombines TRBV7-2 with TRBJ2-3; TRBD2 matches 9 bases. There are 18 residues in the CDR3. CDR1 is SGHTA and CDR2 is FQGNSA in the germline V gene. V trimming: 1 base; J trimming: 2 bases; junction bases outside the gene matches: 10. As DNA, the CDR3 is TGTGCCAGCAGCTTAGTTGCGGGAGGGCCGGGGTCCACAGATACGCAGTATTTT. This translates into CASSLVAGGPGSTDTQYF.

This chain connects TRBV7-9 to TRBJ2-3; D unclear. V dropped 1 base and J dropped 0 bases, with 11 bases sitting between them. Germline V gene data show CDR1 as SEHNR and CDR2 as FQNEAQ (reference sequence). The CDR3 loop spans 16 amino acids. Here the CDR3 DNA reads TGTGCCAGCAGCTTAGTGGCTGCCCCTAGCACAGATACGCAGTATTTT. Its translation is CASSLVAAPSTDTQYF.

This sequence joins TRBV11-3 and TRBJ2-7, with 11 bases identical to TRBD2. The trim removed 5 bases at V and 5 bases at J, leaving 11 bases unmatched. Germline V CDR1 and CDR2: SGHNT, YENEEA. The CDR3 contains 16 residues. CDR3 sequence reads: CASSIGTSGARHEQYF. The CDR3 bases are TGTGCCAGCAGCATCGGGACTAGCGGCGCACGCCACGAGCAGTACTTC.

This chain joins TRBV4-3 and TRBJ1-2; 9 bases fit TRBD1. The trim removed 3 bases at V and 6 bases at J, leaving 8 bases unmatched. The germline V gene has CDR1 LGHNA and CDR2 YSLEER. This CDR3 is built from 15 residues. CDR3 nucleotide sequence: TGCGCCAGCAGCCATAGCTACTACAGGGGGCATGGCTACACCTTC. This encodes CASSHSYYRGHGYTF.